This T cell receptor (beta chain) was identified in a study of cytomegalovirus exposure and HLA in healthy donors. At the level of the study: The early release's HLA-typed donors yielded 80 million to 95 million unique TCRs.

This PCR relied on a set of 60 Vbeta primers and 13 Jbeta primers. Sequencing used immunoSEQ multiplex PCR; TCRdb keeps in-frame clones, though not all of them. The sample lists 150,000 to 200,000 clones; roughly 13% were seen once. The CDR3 has 14 residues. Germline CDR1 is MNHEY and CDR2 is SVGAGI. V was clipped by 7 bases and J by 0 bases, with 11 bases between them. Concerning this clone: Its antigen remains unknown.

Study-level findings and limits: The classifier was said to identify cytomegalovirus status with high specificity and sensitivity. The CMV antigen specificity of a few CMV-associated chains was confirmed through in vitro analysis.

The clonotype comes from a man aged 45-60 years in good health and CMV-seropositive. The specimen sequenced was PBMCs. The chain carries TRBV6-5 and TRBJ2-3; possibly TRBD1 for D (6 bases). The CDR3: CASKTGWSTDTQYF. Written as DNA, the CDR3 is TGTGCCAGCAAAACAGGGTGGAGCACAGATACGCAGTATTTT.